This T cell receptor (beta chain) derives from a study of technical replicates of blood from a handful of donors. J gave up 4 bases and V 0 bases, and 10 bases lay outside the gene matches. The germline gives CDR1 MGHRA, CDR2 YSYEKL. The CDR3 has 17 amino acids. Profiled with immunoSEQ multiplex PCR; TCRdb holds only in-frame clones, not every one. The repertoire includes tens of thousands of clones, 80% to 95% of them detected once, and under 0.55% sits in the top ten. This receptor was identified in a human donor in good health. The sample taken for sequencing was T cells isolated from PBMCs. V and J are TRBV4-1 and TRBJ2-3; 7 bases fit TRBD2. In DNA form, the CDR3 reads TGCGCCAGCAGCCAAGATGTATGGACTAGTGGGCCAGATACGCAGTATTTT. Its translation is CASSQDVWTSGPDTQYF.